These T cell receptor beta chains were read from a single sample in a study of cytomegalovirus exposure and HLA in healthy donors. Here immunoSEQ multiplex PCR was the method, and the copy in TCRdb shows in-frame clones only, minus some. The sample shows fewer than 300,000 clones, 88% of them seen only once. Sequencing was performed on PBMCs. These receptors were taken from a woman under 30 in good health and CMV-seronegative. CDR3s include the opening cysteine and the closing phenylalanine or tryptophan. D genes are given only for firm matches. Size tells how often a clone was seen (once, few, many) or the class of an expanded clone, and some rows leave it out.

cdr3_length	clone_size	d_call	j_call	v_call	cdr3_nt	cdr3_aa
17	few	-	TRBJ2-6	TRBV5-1	TGCGCCAGCAGCCCTTTGCATAGGGGCTCTGGGGCCAACGTCCTGACTTTC	CASSPLHRGSGANVLTF
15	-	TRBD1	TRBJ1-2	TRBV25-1	TGTGCCAGCAGTCCGCGGACAGGCCTTGGCTATGGCTACACCTTC	CASSPRTGLGYGYTF
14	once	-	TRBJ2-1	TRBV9	TGTGCCAGCAGTTACAAGTACTCCTACAATGAGCAGTTCTTC	CASSYKYSYNEQFF
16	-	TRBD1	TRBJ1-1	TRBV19	TGTGCCAGTAGTATAGTTGGCAGGGGGATGAACACTGAAGCTTTCTTT	CASSIVGRGMNTEAFF
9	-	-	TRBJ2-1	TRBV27	TGTGCCGCCGGGGGTGAGCAGTTCTTC	CAAGGEQFF
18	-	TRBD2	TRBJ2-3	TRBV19	TGTGCCAGTAGTAGGGCGGGAGGGCCCTTTGTTAGCACAGATACGCAGTATTTT	CASSRAGGPFVSTDTQYF
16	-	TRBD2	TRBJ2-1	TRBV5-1	TGCGCCAGCAGCTTGTTAGCGGGAAATGGGTACAATGAGCAGTTCTTC	CASSLLAGNGYNEQFF
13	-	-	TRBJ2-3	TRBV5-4	TGTGCCAGCAGCTCGGCGGTAGCGGATACGCAGTATTTT	CASSSAVADTQYF
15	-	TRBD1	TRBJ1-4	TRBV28	TGTGCCAGCAGTTTAAGCGGCAGGGGGTCGGAAAAACTGTTTTTT	CASSLSGRGSEKLFF
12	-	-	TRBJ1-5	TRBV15	TGTGCCACCGGAGATCTCAATCAGCCCCAGCATTTT	CATGDLNQPQHF